A single sample gave rise to the 27 T cell receptor beta chains below, sequenced in a study of T cells in Graves' hyperthyroidism and ophthalmopathy. Researchers amplified the TCR beta CDR3 regions from RNA transcripts. An initial round of RT-PCR targeting the TCR CDR3 relied on the HTBI primer set. MiXCR, applied by TCRdb to the multiplex PCR reads, yields one record per CDR3 protein. Of about 59,000 distinct CDR3 sequences listed, roughly half are singletons. What was sequenced was blood. The receptors derive from a woman aged 55 to 70 with Graves' ophthalmopathy.

Comment on this clonotype: The germline gene is not matched at one end of the junction; a read error may be the cause. The CDR3 is CSAILSVGVF. In DNA form, the CDR3 reads TGCAGTGCCATCTTGAGCGTAGGGGTCTTC. The chain combines TRBV20-1 with TRBJ2-5; perhaps TRBD1 as D (5 bases). The CDR3 extends over 10 amino acids. Germline CDR1 is DFQATT and CDR2 is SNEGSKA (reference sequence).

This clonotype occurred many times. The CDR3, as DNA: TGTGCCAGCAGCCCCCAGGGCGGGAGGTACACCGGGGAGCTGTTTTTT. This codes for CASSPQGGRYTGELFF. The chain employs TRBV12-3 or TRBV12-4 and TRBJ2-2; TRBD2 matches 8 bases. Trimming at V came to 6 bases and at J to 3 bases, leaving 9 bases not matched to a gene. This CDR3 is built from 16 residues.

This clonotype was seen only once. This is likely a read error, given that the CDR3 carries no conserved phenylalanine or tryptophan at its end. The genes are TRBV7-3 and TRBJ2-1; the D is unclear. This CDR3 is 12 amino acids long. V lost 5 bases and J lost 8, with 10 bases in between. Germline CDR1 SGHTA, CDR2 FQGTGA. CDR3 nucleotide sequence: TGTGCCAGCAGCCAGGATCAGGATGAGCAGTTCCTC. Translated: CASSQDQDEQFL.

The CDR3 region has the DNA TGTGCCACCGCGAACAGGGAGGGTACAAGCAATCAGCCCCAGCATTTT. Protein sequence: CATANREGTSNQPQHF. The chain links TRBV9 to TRBJ1-5; tentatively, D is TRBD1 (6 bases). Trimming left V 9 bases short and J 1 base short, with 20 bases between. Germline CDR1 SGDLS, CDR2 YYNGEE. The CDR3 is 16 residues long.

By proportion, this clonotype is medium-sized (0.01 to 0.1%). This chain joins TRBV2 and TRBJ1-4; maybe TRBD1 (5 bases). Per germline, CDR1 SNHLY and CDR2 FYNNEI. The CDR3 sequence is 12 residues long. V was clipped by 10 bases and J by 5 bases, with 11 bases between them. CDR3 loop: CATGIRNEKLFF. For the CDR3, the DNA is TGTGCCACAGGGATCCGGAATGAAAAACTGTTTTTT.

This clonotype was picked up a small number of times. The chain couples TRBV9 to TRBJ2-3; no clear D gene. Trimming shortened V by 0 bases and J by 7 bases, and 12 bases separated the two germline ends. CDR3 length: 14 amino acids. The V gene's germline CDR1 is SGDLS and CDR2 YYNGEE. The CDR3 nucleotides are TGTGCCAGCAGCGTAGAGGGATGGGTTCATACGCAGTATTTT. It codes for CASSVEGWVHTQYF.

The chain is built from TRBV5-6 and TRBJ1-2, with a weak D call TRBD1 (5 bases). Trimming took off 7 bases at V and 3 bases at J, with 16 bases between the two ends. The CDR3 is made up of 14 amino acids. The V gene's germline CDR1 is SGHDT and CDR2 YYEEEE. The DNA of the CDR3 is TGTGCCAGCGGCTGGGGGGACCGGGACTATGGCTACACCTTC. Its translation: CASGWGDRDYGYTF.

This clonotype was detected once. The chain is built from TRBV24-1 and TRBJ2-5; D uncertain. The CDR3 contains 13 residues. CDR1 is KGHDR, CDR2 SFDVKD, per germline. V was trimmed by 6 bases and J by 2 bases, leaving 9 bases between them. Written as DNA, the CDR3 is TGTGCCACCAGTCGGGCACCTCAAGAGACCCAGTACTTC. It codes for CATSRAPQETQYF.

This CDR3 is CAISESQGRKLFF. DNA of the CDR3: TGTGCCATCAGTGAGTCTCAGGGACGGAAACTGTTTTTT. This chain links TRBV10-3 with TRBJ1-4; TRBD1 is a possible D gene (5 bases). The length of the CDR3 is 13 residues. V lost 0 bases, J lost 11 bases, and 10 bases lay in between. Germline loops: CDR1 ENHRY, CDR2 SYGVKD.

The CDR3 bases are TGCGCCAGCAGCTTGACAGGCTACACCTTC. Protein sequence: CASSLTGYTF. The J gene is TRBJ1-2, the V gene TRBV5-1; no firm D call. Trimming took 1 base from V and 8 from J, leaving 3 bases between them. Germline V gives CDR1 SGHRS, CDR2 YFSETQ. CDR3 length equals 10 residues.

This clonotype has a count of ten or more. The CDR3 DNA reads as TGTGCCAGCAGCACCCAGACAGGGGCCTACGAGCAGTACTTC. As protein: CASSTQTGAYEQYF. The chain couples TRBV5-5 to TRBJ2-7, with TRBD1 matching 8 bases. The CDR3 length is 14 residues. V lost 4 bases and J lost 2; bases outside the gene matches: 5. Germline CDR1 and CDR2: SGHKS and YYEKEE (reference sequence).

The CDR3 sequence: CASGLQLDTQYF. DNA for the CDR3: TGTGCCAGCGGCCTTCAACTGGATACGCAGTATTTT. The V and J genes are TRBV7-9 and TRBJ2-3, with no clear D. Trimming took 8 bases from V and 6 from J, leaving 12 bases between them. CDR3 length: 12 amino acids. Germline loops: CDR1 SEHNR, CDR2 FQNEAQ (reference sequence).

This clonotype was picked up many times. The J gene is TRBJ2-7, the V gene TRBV11-2; 9 nucleotides match TRBD1. This CDR3 is built from 16 residues. The V gene end was trimmed by 3 bases and the J gene end by 0 bases; junction bases not matched to a gene: 6. CDR1 and CDR2 from the germline V gene are SGHAT and FQNNGV. The CDR3 bases are TGTGCCAGCAGCTTCGGGACAGGGTTAAGCTCCTACGAGCAGTACTTC. It is translated as CASSFGTGLSSYEQYF.

This clonotype appeared many times. The chain employs TRBV10-3 and TRBJ2-1; D is unresolved. There are 13 residues in the CDR3. CDR1 and CDR2 (germline): ENHRY, SYGVKD. V dropped 1 base and J dropped 4 bases, with 5 bases sitting between them. The CDR3: CAISEYQYNEQFF. DNA for the CDR3: TGTGCCATCAGTGAGTACCAATACAATGAGCAGTTCTTC.

As to this clonotype: Because the CDR3 is missing its conserved closing phenylalanine or tryptophan, this is likely a read error. The DNA is omitted, as the CDR3 cannot be located on it reliably, and the CDR3 follows TCRdb's listing. Here the CDR3 reads CASTTSSG. V and J are TRBV7-2 and TRBJ2-3; TRBD2, the table's D call, lacks a check against the DNA. The germline V gene encodes CDR1 SGHTA and CDR2 FQGNSA. The CDR3 is made up of 8 amino acids, end residues included.

This clonotype was recorded at least ten times. This may come from a read error, since a much larger clone is one base off. The rearrangement joins TRBV5-6 to TRBJ2-1, with D perhaps given as TRBD1 or TRBD2 (5 bases each). V dropped 5 bases and J dropped 15 bases, with 18 bases sitting between them. The CDR3 totals 12 residues. Germline V gene sequence: CDR1 SGHDT, CDR2 YYEEEE. The CDR3 loop is CASSKTGRVLFF. The CDR3 DNA is TGTGCCAGCAGTAAAACGGGACGAGTGCTGTTCTTC. The variable domain in full, completed from reference TRBV5-6 and TRBJ2-1, reads DAGVTQSPTHLIKTRGQQVTLRCSPKSGHDTVSWYQQALGQGPQFIFQYYEEEERQRGNFPDRFSGHQFPNYSSELNVNALLLGDSALYLCASSKTGRVLFFGPGTRLTVL.

This clonotype was counted once. The gene calls are TRBV7-3 and TRBJ1-1; D might be TRBD1 (5 bases). CDR1 and CDR2 (germline): SGHTA, FQGTGA. Trimming took 6 bases from V and 4 from J, leaving 18 bases between them. The CDR3 is 15 amino acids. In DNA form, the CDR3 reads TGTGCCAGCAGTTCCCGACTAGCGGGGGGCACTGAAGCTTTCTTT. Translation gives CASSSRLAGGTEAFF.

This clonotype was seen ten or more times. The chain links TRBV9 to TRBJ2-1; D ambiguous. The CDR3 extends over 10 amino acids. From germline, CDR1 is SGDLS and CDR2 YYNGEE. The V end was cut by 3 bases, the J end by 7 bases, with 2 bases between. The CDR3 is CASSGNEQFF. DNA of the CDR3: TGTGCCAGCAGCGGAAATGAGCAGTTCTTC.

V gene TRBV27 combines with J gene TRBJ1-6; 8 bases line up with TRBD1. The CDR3 runs 16 residues. With 4 bases clipped from V and 4 bases from J, the junction kept 6 bases outside the gene matches. Germline V CDR1 and CDR2: MNHEY, SMNVEV (reference sequence). This chain's CDR3 is CASSSPGQVYNSPLHF. The CDR3 DNA follows: TGTGCCAGCAGTTCACCGGGACAGGTTTATAATTCACCCCTCCACTTT.

Points on this clonotype: The final CDR3 position lacks the conserved phenylalanine or tryptophan, pointing to a likely read error. It is unclear where the CDR3 begins or ends on the DNA, so no DNA is shown, and the CDR3 is as TCRdb lists it. The chain is built from TRBV20-1 and TRBJ2-2; no check of the table's D call, TRBD2, against the DNA was made. The CDR3 comprises 16 residues, both ends counted. Germline V gene sequence: CDR1 DFQATT, CDR2 SNEGSKA (reference sequence). CDR3 loop: CSASFRGTSTPGSCQS.

A single count supports this clonotype. V gene TRBV4-1 combines with J gene TRBJ1-2, with unresolved D. V was cut by 3 bases and J by 8 bases, with 13 bases left in between. The CDR3 covers 13 residues. Germline V CDR1 and CDR2: MGHRA, YSYEKL. This CDR3 is CASSQAGPGGYTF. Written as DNA, the CDR3 is TGCGCCAGCAGCCAGGCCGGACCCGGAGGCTACACCTTC.

This clonotype was recorded only once. V is TRBV5-4 and J is TRBJ1-4; TRBD1 matches 8 bases. Unmatched junction bases numbered 6, after V lost 4 bases and J lost 7 bases. From germline, CDR1 is SGHNT and CDR2 YYREEE (reference sequence). The CDR3 loop spans 14 amino acids. CDR3 in DNA: TGTGCCAGCAGCCGGGACAGGCGTAGTGAAAAACTGTTTTTT. Its translation is CASSRDRRSEKLFF. The variable domain in full, with the rest retrieved from reference TRBV5-4 and TRBJ1-4, is ETGVTQSPTHLIKTRGQQVTLRCSSQSGHNTVSWYQQALGQGPQFIFQYYREEENGRGNFPPRFSGLQFPNYSSELNVNALELDDSALYLCASSRDRRSEKLFFGSGTQLSVL.

The chain couples TRBV4-1 to TRBJ2-3; 9 bases are a match to TRBD2. The V gene end was trimmed by 4 bases and the J gene end by 11 bases; junction bases not matched to a gene: 10. There are 14 residues in the CDR3. Germline V CDR1 and CDR2: MGHRA, YSYEKL. The CDR3 bases are TGCGCCAGCAGCCGACTAGCGGCCTACAATGAGCAGTATTTT. Protein: CASSRLAAYNEQYF.

The chain couples TRBV7-2 to TRBJ2-7; 8 positions match TRBD1. This CDR3 is 15 amino acids long. Looked up from germline, CDR1 is SGHTA and CDR2 is FQGNSA. With 6 bases clipped from V and 0 bases from J, the junction kept 7 bases outside the gene matches. The chain's CDR3 is CASRQQGGRSYEQYF. The CDR3 nucleotides read TGTGCCAGCAGGCAACAGGGGGGTCGCTCCTACGAGCAGTACTTC.

This clonotype was seen at least ten times. A much more abundant neighbour one base away suggests this may be a read error. The J gene is TRBJ2-7, the V gene TRBV6-1; 10 bases match TRBD2. There are 15 residues in the CDR3. The germline CDR1 and CDR2 sequences are MNHNS and SASEGT. With 1 base clipped from V and 2 bases from J, the junction kept 2 bases outside the gene matches. In DNA form, the CDR3 reads TGTGCCAGCAGTGAAGGGACTAGCGGCGCCTACGAGCAGTACTTC. It encodes CASSEGTSGAYEQYF.

Regarding this clonotype: Germline and junction disagree at one end, which may indicate a read error. CDR3 in amino acids: CASSLMGLAGNTIYF. The CDR3 nucleotides are TGTGCCAGCAGCTTAATGGGACTAGCTGGGAACACCATATATTTT. The chain is built from TRBV7-9 and TRBJ1-3, with a possible D match to TRBD1 (5 bases). From germline, CDR1 is SEHNR and CDR2 FQNEAQ (reference sequence). The CDR3 spans 15 residues.

This clonotype was counted many times. The chain combines TRBV19 with TRBJ1-3, with 7 bases fitting TRBD1. This CDR3 contains 15 residues. Germline V CDR1 and CDR2: LNHDA, SQIVND (reference sequence). With V trimmed by 7 bases and J by 0 bases, 6 bases remained unmatched. The CDR3 region has the DNA TGTGCCAGTAATGCGAGGGGGCGCTCTGGAAACACCATATATTTT. Translating it yields CASNARGRSGNTIYF.